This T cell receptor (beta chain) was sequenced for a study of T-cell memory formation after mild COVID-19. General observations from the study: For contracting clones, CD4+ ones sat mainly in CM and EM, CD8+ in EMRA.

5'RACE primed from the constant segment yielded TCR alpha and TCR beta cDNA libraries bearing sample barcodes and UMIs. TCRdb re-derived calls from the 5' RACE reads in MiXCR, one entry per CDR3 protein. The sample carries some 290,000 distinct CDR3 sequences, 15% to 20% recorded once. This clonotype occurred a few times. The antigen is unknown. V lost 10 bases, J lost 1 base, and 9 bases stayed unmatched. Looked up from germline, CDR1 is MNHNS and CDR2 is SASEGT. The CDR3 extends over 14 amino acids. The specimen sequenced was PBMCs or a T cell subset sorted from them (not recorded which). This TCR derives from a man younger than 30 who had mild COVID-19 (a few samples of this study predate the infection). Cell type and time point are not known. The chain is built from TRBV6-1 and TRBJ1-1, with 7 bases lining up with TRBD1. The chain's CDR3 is CAINRGSWNTEAFF. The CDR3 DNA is TGTGCCATCAACAGGGGATCCTGGAACACTGAAGCTTTCTTT.